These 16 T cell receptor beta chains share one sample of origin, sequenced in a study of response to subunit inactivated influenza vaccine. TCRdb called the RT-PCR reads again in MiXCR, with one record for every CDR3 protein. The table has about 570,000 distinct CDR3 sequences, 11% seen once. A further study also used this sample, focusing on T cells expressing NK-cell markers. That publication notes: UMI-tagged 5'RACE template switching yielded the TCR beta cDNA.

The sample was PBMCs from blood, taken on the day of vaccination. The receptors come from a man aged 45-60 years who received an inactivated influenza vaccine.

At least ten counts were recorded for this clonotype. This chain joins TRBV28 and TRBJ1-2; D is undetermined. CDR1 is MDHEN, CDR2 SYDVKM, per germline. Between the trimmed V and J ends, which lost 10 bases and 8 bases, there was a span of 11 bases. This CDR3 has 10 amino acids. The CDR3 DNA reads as TGTGCCACCGGCCCGTTCGGCTACACCTTC. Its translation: CATGPFGYTF.

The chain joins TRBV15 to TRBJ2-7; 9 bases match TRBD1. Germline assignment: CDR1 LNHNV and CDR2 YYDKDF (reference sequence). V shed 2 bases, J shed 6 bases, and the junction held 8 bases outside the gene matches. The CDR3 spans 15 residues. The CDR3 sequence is CATSRSMGQGSEQYF. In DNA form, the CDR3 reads TGTGCCACCAGCAGAAGTATGGGACAGGGCTCCGAGCAGTACTTC.

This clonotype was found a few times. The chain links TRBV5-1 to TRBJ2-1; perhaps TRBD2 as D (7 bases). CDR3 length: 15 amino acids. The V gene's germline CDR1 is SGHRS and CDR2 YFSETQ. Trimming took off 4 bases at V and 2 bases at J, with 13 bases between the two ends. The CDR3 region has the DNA TGCGCCAGCAGCCCTGGGGGGGCCGCCTACAATGAGCAGTTCTTC. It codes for CASSPGGAAYNEQFF.

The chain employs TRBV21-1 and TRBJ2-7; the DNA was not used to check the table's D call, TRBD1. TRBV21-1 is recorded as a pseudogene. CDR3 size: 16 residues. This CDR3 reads CASSKGSGGARREQYF. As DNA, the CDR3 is TGTGCCAGCAGCAAAGGGTCGGGGGGCGCAAGGAGAGAGCAGTACTTC.

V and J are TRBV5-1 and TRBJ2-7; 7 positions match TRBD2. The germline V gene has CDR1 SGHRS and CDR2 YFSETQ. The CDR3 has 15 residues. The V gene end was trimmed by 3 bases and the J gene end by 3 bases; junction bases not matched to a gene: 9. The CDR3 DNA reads TGCGCCAGCAGCTCGCGTACTAGCGAGGGCTACGAGCAGTACTTC. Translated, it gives CASSSRTSEGYEQYF.

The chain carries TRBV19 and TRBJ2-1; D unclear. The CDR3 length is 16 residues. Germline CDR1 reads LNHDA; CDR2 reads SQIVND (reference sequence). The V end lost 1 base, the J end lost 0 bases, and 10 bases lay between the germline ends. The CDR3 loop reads CASSIVGRSSYNEQFF. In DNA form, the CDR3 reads TGTGCCAGTAGTATAGTTGGACGCAGCTCCTACAATGAGCAGTTCTTC.

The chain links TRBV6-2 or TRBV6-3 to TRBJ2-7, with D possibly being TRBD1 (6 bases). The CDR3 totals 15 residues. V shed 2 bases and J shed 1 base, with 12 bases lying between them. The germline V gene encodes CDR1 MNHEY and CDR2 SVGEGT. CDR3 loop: CASSYSQGNSYEQYF. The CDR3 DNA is TGTGCCAGCAGTTACAGCCAGGGGAATTCCTACGAGCAGTACTTC.

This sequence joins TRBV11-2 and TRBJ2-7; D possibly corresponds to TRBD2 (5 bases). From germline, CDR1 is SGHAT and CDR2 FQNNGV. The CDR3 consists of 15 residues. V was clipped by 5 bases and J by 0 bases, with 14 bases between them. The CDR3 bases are TGTGCCAGCAGCCCAGAGGGTGTGAGCTCCTACGAGCAGTACTTC. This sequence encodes CASSPEGVSSYEQYF.

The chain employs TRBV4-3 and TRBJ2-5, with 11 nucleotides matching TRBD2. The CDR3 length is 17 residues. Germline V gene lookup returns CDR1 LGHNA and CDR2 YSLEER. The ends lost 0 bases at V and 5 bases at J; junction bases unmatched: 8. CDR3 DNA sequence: TGCGCCAGCAGCCAAGAGGCTAGCGGGAGGTTGGGGGAGACCCAGTACTTC. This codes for CASSQEASGRLGETQYF.

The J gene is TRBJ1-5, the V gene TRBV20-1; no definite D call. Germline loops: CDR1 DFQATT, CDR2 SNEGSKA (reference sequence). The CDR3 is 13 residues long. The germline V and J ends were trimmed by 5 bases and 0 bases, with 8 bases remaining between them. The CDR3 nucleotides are TGCAGTGCTTCCACAGATAGCAATCAGCCCCAGCATTTT. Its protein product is CSASTDSNQPQHF.

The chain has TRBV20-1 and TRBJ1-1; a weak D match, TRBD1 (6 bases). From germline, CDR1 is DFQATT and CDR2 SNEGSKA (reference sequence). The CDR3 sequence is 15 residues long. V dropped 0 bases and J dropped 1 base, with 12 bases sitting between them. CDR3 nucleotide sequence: TGCAGTGCTAGAGAGGGGGGCATCAGGAACACTGAAGCTTTCTTT. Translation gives CSAREGGIRNTEAFF.

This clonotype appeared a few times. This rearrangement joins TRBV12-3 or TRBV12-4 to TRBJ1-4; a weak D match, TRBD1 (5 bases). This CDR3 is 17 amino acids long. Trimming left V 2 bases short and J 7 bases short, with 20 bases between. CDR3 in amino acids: CASSLSRRGRVAEKLFF. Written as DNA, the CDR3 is TGTGCCAGCAGTTTATCTCGTCGCGGCAGGGTTGCTGAAAAACTGTTTTTT.

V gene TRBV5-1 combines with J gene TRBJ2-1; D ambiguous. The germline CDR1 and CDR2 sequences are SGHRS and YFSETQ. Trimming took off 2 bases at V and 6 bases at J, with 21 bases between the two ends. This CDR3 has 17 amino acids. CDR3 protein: CASSLTPGRLRFNEQFF. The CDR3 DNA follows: TGCGCCAGCAGCTTAACCCCCGGACGACTTCGCTTCAATGAGCAGTTCTTC.

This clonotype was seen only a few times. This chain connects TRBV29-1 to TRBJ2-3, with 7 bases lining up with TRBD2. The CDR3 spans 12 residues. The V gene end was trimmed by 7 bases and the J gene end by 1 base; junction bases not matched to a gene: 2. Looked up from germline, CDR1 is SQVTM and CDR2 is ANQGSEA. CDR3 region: CSAGRRTDTQYF. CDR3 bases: TGCAGCGCCGGGAGGCGCACAGATACGCAGTATTTT.

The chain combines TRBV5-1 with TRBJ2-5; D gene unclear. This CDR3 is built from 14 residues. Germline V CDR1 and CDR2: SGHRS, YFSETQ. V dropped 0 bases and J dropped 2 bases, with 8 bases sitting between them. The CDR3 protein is CASSLVVGQETQYF. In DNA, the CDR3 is TGCGCCAGCAGCTTGGTTGTCGGTCAAGAGACCCAGTACTTC.

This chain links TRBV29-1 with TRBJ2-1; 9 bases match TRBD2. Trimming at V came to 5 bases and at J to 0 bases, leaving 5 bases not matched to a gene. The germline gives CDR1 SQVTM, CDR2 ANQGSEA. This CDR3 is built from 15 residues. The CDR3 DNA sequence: TGCAGCGTTTCGGGTAGCGGGAGCTCCTACAATGAGCAGTTCTTC. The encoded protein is CSVSGSGSSYNEQFF.